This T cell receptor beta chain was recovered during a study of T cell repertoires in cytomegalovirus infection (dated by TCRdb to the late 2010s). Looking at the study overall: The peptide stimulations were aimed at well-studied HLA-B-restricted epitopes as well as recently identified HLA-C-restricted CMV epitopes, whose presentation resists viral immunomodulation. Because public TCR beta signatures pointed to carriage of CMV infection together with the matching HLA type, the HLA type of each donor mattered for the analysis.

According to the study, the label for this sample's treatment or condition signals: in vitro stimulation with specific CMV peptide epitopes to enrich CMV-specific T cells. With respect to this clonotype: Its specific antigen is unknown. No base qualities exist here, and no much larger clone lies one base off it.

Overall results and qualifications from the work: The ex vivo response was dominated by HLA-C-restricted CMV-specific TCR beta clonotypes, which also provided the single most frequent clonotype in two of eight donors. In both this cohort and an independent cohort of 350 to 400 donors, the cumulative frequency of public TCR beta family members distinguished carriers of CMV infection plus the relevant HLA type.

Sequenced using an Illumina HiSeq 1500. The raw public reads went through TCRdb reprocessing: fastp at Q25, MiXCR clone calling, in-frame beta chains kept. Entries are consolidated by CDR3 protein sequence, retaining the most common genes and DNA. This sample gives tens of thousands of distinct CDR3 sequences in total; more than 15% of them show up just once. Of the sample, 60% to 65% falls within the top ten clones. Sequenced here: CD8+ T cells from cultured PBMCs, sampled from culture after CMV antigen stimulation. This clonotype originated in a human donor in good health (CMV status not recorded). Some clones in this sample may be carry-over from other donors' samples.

The CDR3 protein: CASSPGQIGYTF. The nucleotide sequence reads TGTGCCAGCAGCCCGGGCCAAATTGGCTACACCTTC. The chain is assembled from TRBV7-2 and TRBJ1-2; the D gene assignment is ambiguous. Deletion took 5 bases off V and 7 bases off J, with a span of 11 bases between the germline ends. The cysteine opens and the phenylalanine closes a CDR3 of 12 amino acids. Only the CDR3 DNA stays, 36 bases, in frame from base 1. The germline V gene yields SGHTA for CDR1 and FQGNSA for CDR2.